This T cell receptor (beta chain) was obtained from a study of shared clonotypes between healthy human individuals (dated by TCRdb to about 2020). Notes on the research overall: The cohort comprised two women and a few men aged 18 to 49 years. The study deeply sequenced blood TCR repertoires of about 5 healthy adults to estimate repertoire size and the extent of clonotype sharing between individuals. Each donor's leukapheresis produced roughly between roughly 0.9 and 8.9 billion PBMCs. To increase sequencing depth and limit assay-specific biases, different laboratories used diverse techniques to prepare libraries and sequence TCR repertoires. For each donor, three plates each were used for CD4 naive and CD4 memory, two plates were used for CD8 naive, and one plate was used for CD8 memory. Paper-wide results and their limitations: Naive subsets generally had larger estimated clonotype richness than memory subsets. The genetic and exposure-history diversity represented was limited by the small number of donors. Sampling was limited to blood, and TCR repertoires in tissue likely differ from TCR repertoires in blood. Pairwise subsampling led to the expectation that sequencing depth would affect the degree of clonotype sharing among donors. Incomplete sequencing was indicated by rarefaction of sorted-subset datasets, despite the large sequencing depth. Clonotypes shared by all four sorted-subset donors showed higher generation probabilities than non-shared clonotypes. Across several donors, around 5% of naive CD4, around 3.3% of naive CD8, around 2.1% of memory CD4, and approximately 0.4% of memory CD8 clonotypes were shared.

V sheds 2 bases and J sheds 8 bases, leaving 12 bases between their ends. The CDR3 contains 13 residues, cysteine and phenylalanine counted. The sequence is cut down to CDR3 DNA, 39 bases in frame from base 1. Based on the germline V gene, the CDR1 and CDR2 sequences are MNHNS and SASEGT. Comment on this clone: Its antigen remains unidentified. Per-nucleotide qualities are absent, and no much larger clonotype sits a single base away.

Using the deep immunoSEQ assay, multiplex PCR amplified TCR CDR3 regions from genomic DNA. Genomic DNA extracted from each cell subset was distributed evenly over all wells of several immunoSEQ 96-well plates, and each plate served as one replicate. Each replicate PCR for sorted subsets received approximately 220 ng genomic DNA, equal to roughly 29,000 T cell genomes. The purified libraries were quantified using a Qubit 3.0 fluorometer, sized with a Bioanalyzer 2100, and then quantified again using the KAPA Library Quantification kit. Every immunoSEQ 96-well plate was sequenced on a separate single-read 150-cycle Illumina NextSeq 550 flow cell. The authors processed their data as follows. Because the immunoSEQ output included only junctional sequences and no quality scores, the filtering could not be the same as the filtering used for full-length reads. To assign V/J genes and CDR3, sequences were annotated using PyIR, a Python wrapper for IgBLAST v1.9, with IMGT germline references. Reads were removed for weak V/J assignments (E-value above 1e-6), missing CDR3, stop codons, out-of-frame junctions, or ambiguous translated residues. V3J clonotypes were defined as sequences sharing the same inferred V gene, J gene, and CDR3 amino acid sequence. The percentage overlap between two repertoires was calculated by dividing the number of shared unique clonotypes by the size of the smaller repertoire. RTK rarefaction, the Chao1 estimator, and Recon v2.1 estimates of unobserved clonotypes were used to assess repertoire richness. Generation probabilities for all TCRbeta clonotypes obtained by the gDNA method from a handful of donors were computed using OLGA. TCRdb limited this immuneACCESS table to in-frame rearrangements with V and J called. A share of clones is missing; checked studies link under half to unresolved V genes, and the rest is unexplained. The D gene and trimming were derived from the DNA, and the V and J assignments and clone size from that table. This sample holds 550,000 to 850,000 clones; 72% were observed only once. The ten largest clonotypes hold under 2% of the sample.

Healthy HIV-negative adults with no recently reported acute infections or vaccinations were included as donors. Every donor was a Caucasian adult residing in Nashville, Tennessee, USA. CD4+ T cells were enriched by magnetic negative selection; naive cells were then positively selected on CD45RA, and the negative fraction formed the memory subset. Blood was obtained by leukapheresis, after which PBMCs were separated by Ficoll-Histopaque density gradient centrifugation and cryopreserved in liquid nitrogen vapor phase. Analytical flow cytometry was used to check the purity and quantity of each magnetically sorted T cell population. From each sorted fraction, genomic DNA was isolated and quantified by UV absorbance on a Nanodrop 2000c.

The chain links TRBV6-1 with TRBJ1-2, with a tentative D gene TRBD1 over 5 matching bases. Input material: memory CD4+ T cells sorted from blood. The cell subset or site label on this specimen signifies: CD45RA-negative fraction. The sequence was obtained from a woman aged 30 to 39 in good health. DNA sequence: TGTGCCAGCAGTGAAACCGGGGGGTCCGGCTACACCTTC. The resulting protein is CASSETGGSGYTF.